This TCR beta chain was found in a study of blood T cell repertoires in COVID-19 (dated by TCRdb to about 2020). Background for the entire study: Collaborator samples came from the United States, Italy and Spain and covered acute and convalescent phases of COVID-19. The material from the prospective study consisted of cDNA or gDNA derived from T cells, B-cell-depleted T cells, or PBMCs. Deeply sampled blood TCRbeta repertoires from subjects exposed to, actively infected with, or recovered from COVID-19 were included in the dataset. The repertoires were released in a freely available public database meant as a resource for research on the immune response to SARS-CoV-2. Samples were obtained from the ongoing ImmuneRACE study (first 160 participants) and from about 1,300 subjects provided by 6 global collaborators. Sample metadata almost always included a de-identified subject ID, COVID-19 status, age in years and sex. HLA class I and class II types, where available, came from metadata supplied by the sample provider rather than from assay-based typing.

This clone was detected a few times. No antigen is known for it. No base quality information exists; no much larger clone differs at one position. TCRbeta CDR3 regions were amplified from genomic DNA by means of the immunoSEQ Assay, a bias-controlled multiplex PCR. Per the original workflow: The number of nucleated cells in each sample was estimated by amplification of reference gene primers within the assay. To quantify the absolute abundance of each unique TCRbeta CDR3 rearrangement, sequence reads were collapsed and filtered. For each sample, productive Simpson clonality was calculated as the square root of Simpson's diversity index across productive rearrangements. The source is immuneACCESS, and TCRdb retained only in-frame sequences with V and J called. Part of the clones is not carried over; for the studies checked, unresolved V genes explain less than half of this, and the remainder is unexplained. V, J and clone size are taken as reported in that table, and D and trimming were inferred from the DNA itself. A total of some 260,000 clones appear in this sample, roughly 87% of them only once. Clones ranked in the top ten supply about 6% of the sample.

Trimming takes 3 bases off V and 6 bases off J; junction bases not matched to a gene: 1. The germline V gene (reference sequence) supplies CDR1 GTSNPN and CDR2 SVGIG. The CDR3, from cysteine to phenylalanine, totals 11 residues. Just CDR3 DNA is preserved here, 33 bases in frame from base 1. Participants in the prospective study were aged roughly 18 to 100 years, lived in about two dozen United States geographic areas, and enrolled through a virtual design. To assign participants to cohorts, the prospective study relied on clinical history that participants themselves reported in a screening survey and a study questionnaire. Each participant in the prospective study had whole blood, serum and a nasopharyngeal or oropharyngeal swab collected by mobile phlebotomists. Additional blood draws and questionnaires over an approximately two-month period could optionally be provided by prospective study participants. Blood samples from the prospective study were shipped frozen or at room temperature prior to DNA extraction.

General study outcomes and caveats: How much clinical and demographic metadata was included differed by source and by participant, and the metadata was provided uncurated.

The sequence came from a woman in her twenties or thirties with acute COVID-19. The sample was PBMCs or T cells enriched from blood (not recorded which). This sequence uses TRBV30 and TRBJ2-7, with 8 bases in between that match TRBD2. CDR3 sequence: CAWSGGGEQYF. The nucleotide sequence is TGTGCCTGGAGCGGGGGGGGCGAGCAGTACTTC.